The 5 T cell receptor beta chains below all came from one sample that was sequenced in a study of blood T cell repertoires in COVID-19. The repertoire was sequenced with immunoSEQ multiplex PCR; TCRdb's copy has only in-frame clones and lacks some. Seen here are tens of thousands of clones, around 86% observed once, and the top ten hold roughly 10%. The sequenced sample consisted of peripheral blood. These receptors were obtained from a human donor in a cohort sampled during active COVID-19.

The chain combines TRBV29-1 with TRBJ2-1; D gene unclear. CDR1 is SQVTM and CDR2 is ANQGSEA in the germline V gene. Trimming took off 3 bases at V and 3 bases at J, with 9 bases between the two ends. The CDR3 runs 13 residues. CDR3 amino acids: CSVEPPGYNEQFF. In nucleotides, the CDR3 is TGCAGCGTTGAGCCCCCCGGCTACAATGAGCAGTTCTTC.

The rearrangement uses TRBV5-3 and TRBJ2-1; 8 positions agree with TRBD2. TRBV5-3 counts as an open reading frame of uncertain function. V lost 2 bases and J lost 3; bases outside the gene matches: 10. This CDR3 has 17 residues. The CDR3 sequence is CARSFGLAELHYNEQFF. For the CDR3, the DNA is TGTGCCAGAAGCTTCGGACTAGCTGAGCTCCACTACAATGAGCAGTTCTTC.

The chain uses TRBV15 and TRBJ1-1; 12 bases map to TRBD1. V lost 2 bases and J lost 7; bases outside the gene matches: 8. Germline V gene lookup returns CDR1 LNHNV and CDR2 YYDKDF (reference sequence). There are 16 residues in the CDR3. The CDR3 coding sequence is TGTGCCACCAGCAGATTCGGGACAGGGGGCCAGGATGAAGCTTTCTTT. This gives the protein CATSRFGTGGQDEAFF. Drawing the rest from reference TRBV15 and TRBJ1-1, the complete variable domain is DAMVIQNPRYQVTQFGKPVTLSCSQTLNHNVMYWYQQKSSQAPKLLFHYYDKDFNNEADTPDNFQSRRPNTSFCFLDIRSPGLGDTAMYLCATSRFGTGGQDEAFFGQGTRLTVV.

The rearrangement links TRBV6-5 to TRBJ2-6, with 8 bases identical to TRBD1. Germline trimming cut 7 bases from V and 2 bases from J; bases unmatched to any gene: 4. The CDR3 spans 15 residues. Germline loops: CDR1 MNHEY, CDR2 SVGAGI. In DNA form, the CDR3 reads TGTGCCAGCATCACAGGGGGAGCTGGGGCCAACGTCCTGACTTTC. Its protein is CASITGGAGANVLTF.

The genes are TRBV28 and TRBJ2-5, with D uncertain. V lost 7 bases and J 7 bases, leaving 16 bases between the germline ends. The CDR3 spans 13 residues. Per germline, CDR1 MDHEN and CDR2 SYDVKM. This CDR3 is CASTPDSVGTQYF. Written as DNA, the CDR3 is TGTGCCAGCACCCCAGACTCGGTAGGGACCCAGTACTTC.